The T cell receptor beta chain under discussion was sequenced for a study of tumor-infiltrating lymphocytes in localized non-small cell lung cancer (dated by TCRdb to the early 2020s). With respect to the entire study: The cohort included patients whose samples were collected after neoadjuvant chemotherapy, as well as both smokers and never-smokers and several histologies. The overall ICON cohort was composed of some 140 surgical patients with localized non-small cell lung cancer whose tumors were resected. TCR sequencing was one of several integrated assays, alongside flow cytometry, multiplex immunofluorescence, RNA-seq, exome sequencing and proteomics, applied to the same patients. The paired tumor versus uninvolved lung comparison of immunoSEQ T-cell fraction included under 60 patients. From each patient came resected tumor tissue plus uninvolved lung tissue from that same patient, and the uninvolved lung tissue was described as non-adjacent to the tumor. Results the study describes overall, beyond this receptor: Consistent with immunofluorescence CD3 counts, TCRbeta sequencing supported greater T cell infiltration in tumors than in uninvolved lung tissue. Because assay coverage varied across patients depending on available tissue quantity, TCR sequencing was performed for only a subset of the cohort. TCR-derived T-cell fraction did not differ between the flow cytometry-defined immunotypes IM1 (good prognosis) and IM2 (poor prognosis). No association of tumor T-cell fraction from TCR sequencing with recurrence-free survival was found (p = 0.61). Because different pieces of the same tissue were used for different assays, technical variation could not be separated from intratumor heterogeneity.

About this clone itself: Its recognized antigen is unknown. Per-nucleotide qualities are absent, and no much larger clonotype sits a single base away.

At the junction V is shortened by 2 bases and J by 7 bases; bases outside the gene matches: 7. The cysteine opens and the phenylalanine closes a CDR3 of 14 amino acids. Only the CDR3 region is kept as DNA, spanning 42 bases read in frame from base 1. CDR1 is given as SGHTA and CDR2 as FQGTGA, both from the germline V gene. The immunoSEQ assay used for TCR sequencing gave the T-cell fraction in both tumor and uninvolved lung tissue. As for the authors' bioinformatics: For survival analysis, patients were divided into high (upper tertile) and low (lower two tertiles) T-cell fraction groups, which were compared by log-rank test. Paired tumor versus uninvolved lung differences in T-cell fraction were tested with a signed-rank test. The source is immuneACCESS, and TCRdb retained only in-frame sequences with V and J called. Part of the clones is not carried over; for the studies checked, unresolved V genes explain less than half of this, and the remainder is unexplained. That table gives V, J and clone size, and the DNA gave D and trimming. In this sample the table shows some 30,000 clones, 80% to 90% of which occur a single time. The top ten clonotypes cover about 2.1% of the sample.

The first patient joined ICON in the first half of 2016, and enrollment wrapped up when the last patient was enrolled in the second half of 2018. A subcohort of 76 patients provided fresh tumor and matched uninvolved tissue for in-depth immune analyses, with TCR sequencing among those analyses. DNA for TCR sequencing was isolated from bulk tissue, and no cell sorting was done. The origin of this receptor is a human donor with non-small cell lung cancer. Sequences were obtained from lung tumor tissue. The rearrangement joined TRBV7-3 to TRBJ2-5, with 7 bases in between that match TRBD2. The nucleotide sequence is TGTGCCAGCAGCTTACTGTCGGGAGGAGGGACCCAGTACTTC. This codes for CASSLLSGGGTQYF.